This TCR beta chain was sequenced during a study of shared clonotypes between healthy human individuals (dated by TCRdb to about 2020). Study-wide context: The cohort included three men and a couple of women between 18 and 49 years of age. Per donor, three plates each were used for CD4 naive and CD4 memory, two for CD8 naive, and one for CD8 memory. To increase sequencing depth and limit assay-specific biases, different laboratories used diverse techniques to prepare libraries and sequence TCR repertoires. To estimate repertoire size and how much clonotype sharing occurs between individuals, the study deeply sequenced the blood TCR repertoires of about five healthy adults. Leukapheresis yielded between about 0.9 and 9 billion PBMCs per donor.

The cysteine opens and the phenylalanine closes a CDR3 of 14 amino acids. The CDR3 DNA has 42 bases and is translated from base 1. As encoded in the germline V gene (reference sequence), CDR1 is GTSNPN while CDR2 is SVGIG. Broader findings and caveats from the paper: Clonotypes shared by all four sorted-subset donors showed higher generation probabilities than non-shared clonotypes. Naive subsets generally had larger estimated clonotype richness than memory subsets. Incomplete sequencing was indicated by rarefaction of sorted-subset datasets, despite the large sequencing depth. Pairwise subsampling led to the expectation that sequencing depth would affect the degree of clonotype sharing among donors. About 4.5% of naive CD4, 3% to 3.5% of naive CD8, about 2.5% of memory CD4, and less than 0.45% of memory CD8 clonotypes were shared across a few donors. Because the study included only a small number of donors, the genetic and exposure-history diversity represented was limited. Only blood was sampled, and tissue TCR repertoires likely differ from those in blood.

Donors were healthy HIV-negative adults with no recently reported acute infections or vaccinations. All donors were Caucasian adults living in Nashville, Tennessee, USA. CD4+ T cells were enriched by magnetic negative selection; naive cells were then positively selected on CD45RA, and the negative fraction formed the memory subset. Blood was obtained by leukapheresis, after which PBMCs were separated by Ficoll-Histopaque density gradient centrifugation and cryopreserved in liquid nitrogen vapor phase. Analytical flow cytometry was used to check the purity and quantity of every magnetically sorted T cell population. Each sorted fraction had its genomic DNA isolated and then quantified by UV absorbance on a Nanodrop 2000c. TCR CDR3 regions were amplified from genomic DNA by multiplex PCR using the deep immunoSEQ assay. Extracted genomic DNA from each cell subset was distributed evenly across all wells of several immunoSEQ 96-well plates, and each plate was treated as a replicate. For sorted subsets, roughly 200 ng of genomic DNA, equivalent to roughly 30,000 T cell genomes, went into each replicate PCR. The purified libraries were quantified using a Qubit 3.0 fluorometer, sized with a Bioanalyzer 2100, and then quantified again using the KAPA Library Quantification kit. Every immunoSEQ 96-well plate was sequenced on a separate single-read 150-cycle Illumina NextSeq 550 flow cell. As for the original processing: Because the immunoSEQ output held only junctional sequences and lacked quality scores, the filtering could not match the filtering applied to full-length reads. To assign V/J genes and CDR3, sequences were annotated using PyIR, a Python wrapper for IgBLAST v1.9, with IMGT germline references. Reads were filtered out if the reads had weak V/J assignments (E-value above 1e-6), no CDR3, stop codons, out-of-frame junctions, or ambiguous translated residues. V3J clonotypes were defined as sequences sharing the same inferred V gene, J gene, and CDR3 amino acid sequence. Percentage overlap between repertoires was calculated by dividing the number of shared unique clonotypes by the size of the smaller repertoire. RTK rarefaction, the Chao1 estimator, and Recon v2.1 estimates of unobserved clonotypes were used to assess repertoire richness. Generation probabilities were computed with OLGA for all TCRbeta clonotypes obtained by the gDNA method from several donors. TCRdb took over this immuneACCESS table, retaining in-frame rearrangements with V and J assigned. Such tables are incomplete; in checked studies, under half of the missing clones stem from an unresolved V gene, and the remainder is unexplained. Clone size and V and J calls were adopted from that table, with D and trimming inferred from the DNA. The sample table contains under 1,100,000 clones; only one count was recorded for approximately 80% of them. 0.61% of the sample lies in the top ten.

This clone has a handful of counts. Its target antigen remains unknown. The input lacks base qualities; no much larger clone sits a single base away. This specimen includes other DNA sequences encoding the same CDR3. In this chain, TRBV30 is recombined with TRBJ2-5; TRBD1 fits 8 bases in the junction. The closer fit of TRBJ2-7 to the DNA end suggests the J call may be wrong. The sequenced material came from memory CD4+ T cells from PBMCs. Interpreted using the paper, the cell subset or site label stands for: CD45RA-negative fraction. The source is a man aged 18 to 30 in good health. Some clones in this sample may be carry-over from other donors' samples. The CDR3 in this case is CAWGPGQAPYEQYF. The sequenced DNA is TGTGCCTGGGGGCCGGGACAGGCCCCCTACGAGCAGTACTTC.